The sequence of this T cell receptor beta chain was determined in a study of cytomegalovirus exposure and HLA in healthy donors. This clone was found a few times. As yet, its antigen is unknown. The CDR3 is 18 amino acids. The junction had 7 bases not matched to a gene; V was cut back by 0 bases and J by 1 base. Germline lookup yields CDR1 SGHRS and CDR2 YFSETQ. PCR involved 60 Vbeta and 13 Jbeta primers. Data came from immunoSEQ multiplex PCR; TCRdb stores just in-frame clones and leaves some out. The table lists about 160,000 clones, about 68% of them singletons, with 1.3% to 1.5% in the top ten. Notes on the study in general: Versus the approximately 700-donor mean, an Asian-associated ancestry cluster reportedly showed fewer N-insertions in a later analysis.

The source is a man aged 18 to 30 in good health and CMV-seronegative. Input material: PBMCs. The chain employs TRBV5-1 and TRBJ2-1; 10 nucleotides align to TRBD2. CDR3 bases: TGCGCCAGCAGCTTGGTCTCTAGCGGGAGAGCGTCCTACAATGAGCAGTTCTTC. Its translation: CASSLVSSGRASYNEQFF. The full variable domain, with the rest looked up from reference TRBV5-1 and TRBJ2-1, is KAGVTQTPRYLIKTRGQQVTLSCSPISGHRSVSWYQQTPGQGLQFLFEYFSETQRNKGNFPGRFSGRQFSNSRSEMNVSTLELGDSALYLCASSLVSSGRASYNEQFFGPGTRLTVL.